This TCR beta chain was sequenced for a study of OX40 agonist ivuxolimab in advanced cancers. Study-level information: Participants, roughly 81% male, averaged around 60 years of age, ranging from about 23 to 90.

The CDR3 runs to 15 residues. The germline V gene has CDR1 SGHDT and CDR2 YYEEEE. J was trimmed by 5 bases and V by 2 bases; bases with no gene match: 6. The data were produced by immunoSEQ multiplex PCR, yet TCRdb's version contains in-frame clones alone and is incomplete. This table holds about 77,000 clones, about 92% found once. A word on this clone: Its antigen remains unidentified.

Study-level results: In the 0.1 to 3.0 mg/kg range, CD4+ and CD8+ blood T cells had expanded clonally by week 6.

The chain carries TRBV5-6 and TRBJ2-5; 10 bases fit TRBD2. The sequencing used CD4+ or CD8+ T cells sorted from blood, collected in a trial of the OX40 agonist ivuxolimab. The TCR originated in an adult with an advanced solid tumor such as melanoma, head and neck, liver or kidney cancer. Written as DNA, the CDR3 is TGTGCCAGCAGCTTAAGCGGGAGGGCCCGGGAGACCCAGTACTTC. Translating gives CASSLSGRARETQYF.